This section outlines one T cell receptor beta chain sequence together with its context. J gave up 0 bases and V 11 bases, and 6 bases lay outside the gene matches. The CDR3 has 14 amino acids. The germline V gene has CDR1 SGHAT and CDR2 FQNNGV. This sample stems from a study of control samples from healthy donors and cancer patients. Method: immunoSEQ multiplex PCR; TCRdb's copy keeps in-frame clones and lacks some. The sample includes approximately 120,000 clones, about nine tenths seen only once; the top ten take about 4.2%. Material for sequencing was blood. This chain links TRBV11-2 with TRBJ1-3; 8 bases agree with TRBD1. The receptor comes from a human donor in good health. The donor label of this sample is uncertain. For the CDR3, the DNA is TGTGCCTCCAGGGGGCATTACTCTGGAAACACCATATATTTT. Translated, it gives CASRGHYSGNTIYF.